This is a list of T cell receptor beta chains from one sample in a study of control samples from healthy donors and cancer patients. Only in-frame clones appear in the TCRdb table, and some are missing; sequencing was by immunoSEQ multiplex PCR. The sample carries 63,000 or so clones, under 90% recorded once. The material sequenced was blood. Receptor source: a man aged 50-59 years in good health. CDR3s include the opening cysteine and the closing phenylalanine or tryptophan. The D gene is left open where the match is weak. Size is omitted from some rows. Given values are once, few, many or a class for expanded clones.

TRBJ1-6 NA NA TRBV7-2 TGTGCCAGCGGCCCCCAACCCATTTTCTCCTATAATTCACCCCTCCACTTT CASGPQPIFSYNSPLHF
TRBJ1-1 TRBD1 NA TRBV24-1 TGTGCCACCAGTGCCCGGGACAGGGTGAACACTGAAGCTTTCTTT CATSARDRVNTEAFF
TRBJ2-1 NA NA TRBV4-2 TGTGCCAGCAGCCAAGACAGGAGCTCCTACAATGAGCAGTTCTTC CASSQDRSSYNEQFF
TRBJ2-7 NA NA TRBV6-4 TGTGCCAGAGGACTGGACAGTTACGAGCAGTACTTC CARGLDSYEQYF
TRBJ1-2 NA NA TRBV9 TGTGCCAGCAGCCGGACCCATGTCGGGGATCTCTATGGCTACACCTTC CASSRTHVGDLYGYTF
TRBJ2-5 NA NA TRBV3-1/TRBV3-2 TGTGCCAGCAGCCTTCAGCAAGAGACCCAGTACTTC CASSLQQETQYF
TRBJ1-1 NA NA TRBV29-1 TGCAGCGTTGTTCGGGGATTTGGAGAAGCTTTCTTT CSVVRGFGEAFF
TRBJ2-3 NA NA TRBV5-4 TGTGCCAGCAGCTTGGAACTTCGCTTCACAGATACGCAGTATTTT CASSLELRFTDTQYF
TRBJ2-3 TRBD2 NA TRBV6-2/TRBV6-3 TGTGCCAGCAGTTACTTCGGCGGGAGGGCCGCAGATACGCAGTATTTT CASSYFGGRAADTQYF
TRBJ2-3 TRBD2 NA TRBV25-1 TGTGCCAGCAGTGAAAAGCGCCGGACTAGCGGGGTGGGAGATACGCAGTATTTT CASSEKRRTSGVGDTQYF
TRBJ1-2 TRBD1 NA TRBV6-4 TGTGCCAGCAGAATCTCTCCAGGGGGCGGCTATGGCTACACCTTC CASRISPGGGYGYTF
TRBJ1-1 NA once TRBV7-9 TGTGCCAGCGAGGGGTGGGGGTCCCCGCCCTTTGACACTGAAGCTTTCTTT CASEGWGSPPFDTEAFF
TRBJ1-4 NA medium-sized TRBV6-6 TGTGCCAGCAGTTGGGAGACAGGAGGTGAAAAACTGTTTTTT CASSWETGGEKLFF
TRBJ2-7 TRBD2 once TRBV5-4 TGTGCCAGCTTACGACTAGCGGGGGTTTACGAGCAGTACTTC CASLRLAGVYEQYF
TRBJ1-6 NA NA TRBV7-6 TGTGCCAGCAGCTTAGTGGCAGGGAAAAATTCACCCCTCCACTTT CASSLVAGKNSPLHF
TRBJ2-3 NA once TRBV10-3 TGTGCCATCAGTGAGGCATCGGGGGGAGGGGGTAAGGATACGCAGTATTTT CAISEASGGGGKDTQYF
TRBJ1-2 TRBD1 NA TRBV3-1/TRBV3-2 TGTGCCAGCAGCGCGACAGGGTTTGGCTACACCTTC CASSATGFGYTF
TRBJ2-7 NA NA TRBV9 TGTGCCAGCAGCGCCCGGGTAGACTACGAGCAGTACTTC CASSARVDYEQYF
TRBJ1-5 NA few TRBV6-1 TGTGCCAGCAGTGAATCCCCAAGGACTCAGCCCCAGCATTTT CASSESPRTQPQHF
TRBJ2-6 NA NA TRBV5-4 TGTGCCAGCAGCTTTACGGGACGCCGCTCTGGGGCCAACGTCCTGACTTTC CASSFTGRRSGANVLTF
TRBJ2-6 NA once TRBV5-1 TGCGCCAGCAGCTTAACCCCAGGGATAGCGGCCAACGTCCTGACTTTC CASSLTPGIAANVLTF
TRBJ1-3 NA once TRBV27 TGTGCCAGCAGTTCCTACAGGGATTCTGGAAACACCATATATTTT CASSSYRDSGNTIYF
TRBJ1-6 TRBD1 few TRBV4-2 TGTGCCAGCAGCCAAGGGGGACAGGGGGGCTCACCCCTCCACTTT CASSQGGQGGSPLHF
TRBJ2-3 NA NA TRBV27 TGTGCCAGCAGTTCTCAAGGGGTAATGAGCACAGATACGCAGTATTTT CASSSQGVMSTDTQYF
TRBJ2-5 NA NA TRBV7-7 TGTGCTAGCAGCCTGGGGAGCAGGCAAGAGACCCAGTACTTC CASSLGSRQETQYF
TRBJ1-2 NA NA TRBV6-2/TRBV6-3 TGTGCCAGCAGTCCCACTGGGTTTGTTGGCTACACCTTC CASSPTGFVGYTF
TRBJ2-3 NA NA TRBV7-9 TGTGCCAGCAGCTTACCAATAGATACGCAGTATTTT CASSLPIDTQYF
TRBJ2-7 NA NA TRBV4-1 TGCGCCAGCAGCCAAGTGAAGGCTTTTGGGGACGAGCAGTACTTC CASSQVKAFGDEQYF
TRBJ2-3 NA NA TRBV30 TGTGCCTGGAAGATGGATTGGGATACGCAGTATTTT CAWKMDWDTQYF
TRBJ2-7 NA NA TRBV5-6 TGTGCCAGCAGCTTGGTCGGGGTCGCCTACGAGCAGTACTTC CASSLVGVAYEQYF
TRBJ1-1 NA many TRBV5-1 TGCGCCAGCAGTTTTGAGGACAGTTCGAACACTGAAGCTTTCTTT CASSFEDSSNTEAFF
TRBJ1-1 NA NA TRBV5-4 TGTGCCAGCAGCTTGACAGGGCCAAACACTGAAGCTTTCTTT CASSLTGPNTEAFF
TRBJ2-5 TRBD2 NA TRBV18 TGTGCCAGCTCACCACAACCTAGCGGGGGGGCCTGGTGGACCCAGTACTTC CASSPQPSGGAWWTQYF
TRBJ1-4 NA NA TRBV19 TGTGCCAGTAGTGGGCCGACAGGCCGTAATGAAAAACTGTTTTTT CASSGPTGRNEKLFF
TRBJ2-3 NA NA TRBV11-3 TGTGCCAGCAGCTCACCTTGGGGAGATACGCAGTATTTT CASSSPWGDTQYF